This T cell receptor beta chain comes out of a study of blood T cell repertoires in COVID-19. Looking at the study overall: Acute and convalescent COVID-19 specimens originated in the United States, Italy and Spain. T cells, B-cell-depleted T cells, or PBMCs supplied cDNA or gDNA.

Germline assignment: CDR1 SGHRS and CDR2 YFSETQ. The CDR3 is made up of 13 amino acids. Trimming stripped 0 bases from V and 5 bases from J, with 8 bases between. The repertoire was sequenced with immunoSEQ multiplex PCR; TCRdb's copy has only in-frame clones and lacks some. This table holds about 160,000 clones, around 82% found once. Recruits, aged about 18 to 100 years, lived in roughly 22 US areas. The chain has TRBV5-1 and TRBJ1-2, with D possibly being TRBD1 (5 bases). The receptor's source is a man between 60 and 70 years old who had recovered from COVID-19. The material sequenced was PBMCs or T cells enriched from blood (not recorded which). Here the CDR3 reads CASSLGTTYGYTF. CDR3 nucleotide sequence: TGCGCCAGCAGCTTGGGGACAACTTATGGCTACACCTTC.